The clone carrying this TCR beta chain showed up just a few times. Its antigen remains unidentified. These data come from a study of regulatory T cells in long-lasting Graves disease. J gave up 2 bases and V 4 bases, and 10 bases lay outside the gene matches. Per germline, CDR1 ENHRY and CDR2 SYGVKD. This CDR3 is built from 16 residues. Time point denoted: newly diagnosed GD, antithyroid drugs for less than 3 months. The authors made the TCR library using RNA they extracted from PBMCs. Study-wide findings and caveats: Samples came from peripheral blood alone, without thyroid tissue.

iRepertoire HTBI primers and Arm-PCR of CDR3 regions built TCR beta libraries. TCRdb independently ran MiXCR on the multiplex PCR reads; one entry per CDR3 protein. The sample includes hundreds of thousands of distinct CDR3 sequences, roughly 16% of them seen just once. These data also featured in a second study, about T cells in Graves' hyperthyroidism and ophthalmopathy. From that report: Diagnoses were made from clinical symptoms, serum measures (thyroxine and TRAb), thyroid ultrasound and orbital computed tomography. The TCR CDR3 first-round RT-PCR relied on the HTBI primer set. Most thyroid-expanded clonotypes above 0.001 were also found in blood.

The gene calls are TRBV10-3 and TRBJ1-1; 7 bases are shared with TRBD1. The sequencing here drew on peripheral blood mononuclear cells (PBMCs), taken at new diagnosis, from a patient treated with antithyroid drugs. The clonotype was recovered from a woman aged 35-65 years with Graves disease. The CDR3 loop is CAISGSQGGSNTEAFF. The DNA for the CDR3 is TGTGCCATCAGTGGAAGTCAGGGGGGCTCTAACACTGAAGCTTTCTTT.